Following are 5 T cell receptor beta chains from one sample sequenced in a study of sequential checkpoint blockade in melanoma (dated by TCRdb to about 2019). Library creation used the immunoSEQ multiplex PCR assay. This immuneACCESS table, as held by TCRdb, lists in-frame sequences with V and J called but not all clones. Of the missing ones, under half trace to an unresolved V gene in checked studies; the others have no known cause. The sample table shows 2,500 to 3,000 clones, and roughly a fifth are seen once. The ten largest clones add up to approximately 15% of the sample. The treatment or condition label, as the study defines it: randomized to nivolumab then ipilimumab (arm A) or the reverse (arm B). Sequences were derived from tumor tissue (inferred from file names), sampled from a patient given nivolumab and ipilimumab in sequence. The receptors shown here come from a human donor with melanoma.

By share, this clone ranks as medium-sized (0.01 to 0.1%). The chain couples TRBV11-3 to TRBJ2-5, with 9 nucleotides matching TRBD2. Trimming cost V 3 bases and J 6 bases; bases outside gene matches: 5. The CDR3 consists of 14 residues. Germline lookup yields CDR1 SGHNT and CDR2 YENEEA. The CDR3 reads CASSFSGGGQTQYF. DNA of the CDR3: TGTGCCAGCAGCTTTAGCGGGGGAGGGCAGACCCAGTACTTC.

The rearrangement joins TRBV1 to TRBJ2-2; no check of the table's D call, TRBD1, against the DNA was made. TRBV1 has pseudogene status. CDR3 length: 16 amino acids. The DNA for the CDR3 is TGCGCCAGCAGCCAATCAACGACAGGGGTGGGCGGGGAGCTGTTTTTT. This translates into CASSQSTTGVGGELFF.

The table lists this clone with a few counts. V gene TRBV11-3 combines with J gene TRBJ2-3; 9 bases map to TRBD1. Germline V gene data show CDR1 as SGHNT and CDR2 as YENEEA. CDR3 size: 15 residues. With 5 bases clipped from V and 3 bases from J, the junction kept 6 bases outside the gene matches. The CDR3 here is CASSAYRGPTDTQYF. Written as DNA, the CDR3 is TGTGCCAGCAGCGCATACAGGGGGCCAACAGATACGCAGTATTTT.

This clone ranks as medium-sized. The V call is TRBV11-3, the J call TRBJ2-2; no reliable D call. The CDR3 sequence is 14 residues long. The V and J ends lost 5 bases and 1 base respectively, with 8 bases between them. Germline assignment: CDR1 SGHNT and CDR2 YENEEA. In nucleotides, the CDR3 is TGTGCCAGCAGCCCCGGACGGAACACCGGGGAGCTGTTTTTT. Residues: CASSPGRNTGELFF.

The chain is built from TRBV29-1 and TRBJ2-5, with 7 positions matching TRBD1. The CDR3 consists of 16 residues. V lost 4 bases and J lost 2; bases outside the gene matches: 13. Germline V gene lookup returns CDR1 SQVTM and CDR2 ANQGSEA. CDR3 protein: CSVAGRRTGTQETQYF. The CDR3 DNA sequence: TGCAGCGTTGCAGGCAGGAGGACAGGTACACAAGAGACCCAGTACTTC.